The next 25 T cell receptor beta chains were all read from a single sample in a study of molecular identifiers for immune sequencing clone quantification. TCRdb recomputed calls from the PCR reads with MiXCR, one row per CDR3 protein. The data contain more than 300,000 distinct CDR3 sequences, roughly a fifth of them singletons. Material for sequencing was naive CD8+ T cells from blood, with Jurkat cell RNA spiked in. Described subset: FACS-sorted CD8+CD4-CCR7+CD45RA+ naive T cells. The receptor source for this set is a human donor in good health. Some libraries in this study had Jurkat cell RNA spiked in.

Note on this clonotype: Because it lacks the conserved phenylalanine or tryptophan at the end, this CDR3 is likely a read error. The V and J genes are TRBV7-9 and TRBJ2-3; the match to TRBD2 covers 10 bases. Germline loops: CDR1 SEHNR, CDR2 FQNEAQ (reference sequence). This CDR3 is built from 16 residues. J was trimmed by 1 base and V by 5 bases; bases with no gene match: 6. The chain's CDR3 is CASSATGTSGTDTQYL. The CDR3 coding sequence is TGTGCCAGCAGCGCAACCGGGACTAGCGGCACAGATACGCAGTATCTT.

This clonotype has ten or more counts. This chain links TRBV29-1 with TRBJ2-7, with D uncertain. The germline gives CDR1 SQVTM, CDR2 ANQGSEA. The CDR3 contains 13 residues. The V end lost 1 base, the J end lost 3 bases, and 10 bases lay between the germline ends. DNA for the CDR3: TGCAGCGTTGAAGTTGAGGTCGACTACGAGCAGTACTTC. This gives the protein CSVEVEVDYEQYF.

This clonotype has at least ten counts. V is TRBV2 and J is TRBJ2-5, with 7 bases fitting TRBD1. The CDR3 loop spans 14 amino acids. V dropped 7 bases and J dropped 0; count of bases not matched to a gene: 5. Germline values: CDR1 SNHLY, CDR2 FYNNEI. For the CDR3, the DNA is TGTGCCAGCATGCAGACAGGGAACCAAGAGACCCAGTACTTC. Protein sequence: CASMQTGNQETQYF.

This clonotype was seen repeatedly, ten times or more. The V gene is TRBV11-2, the J gene TRBJ2-7, with D possibly TRBD1 on 5 matching bases. The germline gives CDR1 SGHAT, CDR2 FQNNGV. The CDR3 has 14 amino acids. V lost 5 bases and J lost 2, with 13 bases in between. DNA for the CDR3: TGTGCCAGCAGCCCGTCAGGGTTCGCCTACGAGCAGTACTTC. It codes for CASSPSGFAYEQYF.

This clonotype was counted between two and nine times. The chain carries TRBV28 and TRBJ2-7, with unresolved D. CDR1 is MDHEN, CDR2 SYDVKM, per germline. Trimming removed 4 bases at V and 7 bases at J, with 11 bases between. The CDR3 is 12 residues long. CDR3 in DNA: TGTGCCAGCAGTTCCCCGATGGAGGAGCAGTACTTC. It codes for CASSSPMEEQYF.

This clonotype was counted many times. This chain connects TRBV7-9 to TRBJ2-3, with 8 bases aligning to TRBD2. Germline V gives CDR1 SEHNR, CDR2 FQNEAQ (reference sequence). There are 16 residues in the CDR3. V trimming: 1 base; J trimming: 4 bases; junction bases outside the gene matches: 7. In DNA, the CDR3 is TGTGCCAGCAGCTTAGAGACGGGGGGGCCGGCAGATACGCAGTATTTT. Its protein product is CASSLETGGPADTQYF.

Comment on this clonotype: Because it lacks the conserved phenylalanine or tryptophan at the end, this CDR3 is likely a read error. The chain joins TRBV20-1 to TRBJ2-5; 8 bases agree with TRBD2. The CDR3 loop spans 15 amino acids. Trimming cost V 0 bases and J 5 bases; bases outside gene matches: 8. Germline assignment: CDR1 DFQATT and CDR2 SNEGSKA (reference sequence). The CDR3 loop is CSARELAARGETQYS. For the CDR3, the DNA is TGCAGTGCTAGAGAACTAGCGGCACGCGGGGAGACCCAGTACTCC.

This clonotype was counted many times. V and J are TRBV27 and TRBJ1-6, with D possibly being TRBD1 (5 bases). Germline V lookup: CDR1 MNHEY, CDR2 SMNVEV (reference sequence). This CDR3 contains 19 residues. V lost 5 bases, J lost 3 bases, and 23 bases lay in between. The CDR3 bases are TGTGCCAGCAGTCCCCTCACGAGAGATAGGGGAAGCTATAATTCACCCCTCCACTTT. It codes for CASSPLTRDRGSYNSPLHF.

This clonotype has more than one count but fewer than ten. V gene TRBV20-1 combines with J gene TRBJ1-1; D is undetermined. Germline V gives CDR1 DFQATT, CDR2 SNEGSKA (reference sequence). The CDR3 extends over 13 amino acids. The V end lost 0 bases, the J end lost 0 bases, and 5 bases lay between the germline ends. The CDR3 coding sequence is TGCAGTGCTAGAGAGGGCCTGAACACTGAAGCTTTCTTT. It specifies CSAREGLNTEAFF.

Ten or more counts support this clonotype. The CDR3 bases are TGTGCCAGCAGCTATTGGATAAGCAATCAGCCCCAGCATTTT. Its protein is CASSYWISNQPQHF. The gene calls are TRBV7-2 and TRBJ1-5, with D unresolved. The length of the CDR3 is 14 residues. V was trimmed by 4 bases and J by 1 base, leaving 8 bases between them. Per the germline V gene, CDR1 is SGHTA and CDR2 is FQGNSA.

The rearrangement joins TRBV4-3 to TRBJ2-1; no firm D call. Trimming removed 4 bases at V and 5 bases at J, with 24 bases between. Germline V CDR1 and CDR2: LGHNA, YSLEER. The CDR3 runs 18 residues. The CDR3 nucleotides are TGCGCCAGCAGCCGAGATTTGGTAGCAGAAGACCCTAACAATGAGCAGTTCTTC. It specifies CASSRDLVAEDPNNEQFF.

The chain is built from TRBV6-2 or TRBV6-3 and TRBJ1-2; possible D gene TRBD1, 6 bases. The V end lost 7 bases, the J end lost 6 bases, and 21 bases lay between the germline ends. Germline CDR1 is MNHEY and CDR2 is SVGEGT. This CDR3 is 15 amino acids long. The CDR3 DNA reads as TGTGCCAGCACCATCTTACCGTCGACAGGAAATGGCTACACCTTC. This encodes CASTILPSTGNGYTF.

This clonotype was counted at least ten times. The chain combines TRBV5-5 with TRBJ2-3; either TRBD1 or TRBD2 may supply D (5 bases each). V was cut by 2 bases and J by 2 bases, with 12 bases left in between. CDR1 SGHKS and CDR2 YYEKEE come from the germline V gene (reference sequence). This CDR3 is 15 amino acids long. CDR3 residues: CASSFNWGSTDTQYF. In nucleotides, the CDR3 is TGTGCCAGCAGCTTTAATTGGGGGTCCACAGATACGCAGTATTTT. Complete variable domain (other parts from reference TRBV5-5 and TRBJ2-3): DAGVTQSPTHLIKTRGQQVTLRCSPISGHKSVSWYQQVLGQGPQFIFQYYEKEERGRGNFPDRFSARQFPNYSSELNVNALLLGDSALYLCASSFNWGSTDTQYFGPGTRLTVL.

There are many counts of this clonotype. V and J are TRBV5-8 and TRBJ1-1, with TRBD1 matching over 7 bases. There are 17 residues in the CDR3. CDR1 is SGHTS and CDR2 is YDEGEE in the germline V gene. Losses at the gene ends were 4 bases for V and 3 bases for J; bases not matched to a gene: 15. CDR3 sequence (DNA): TGTGCCAGCAGCACCTCAAGACAGGGAATGAAGGACACTGAAGCTTTCTTT. It specifies CASSTSRQGMKDTEAFF.

This clonotype was counted at least ten times. The rearrangement joins TRBV14 to TRBJ1-1; tentatively, D is TRBD1 (6 bases). V gave up 0 bases and J gave up 5 bases, with 19 bases separating them. The CDR3 runs to 17 residues. Per germline, CDR1 SGHDN and CDR2 FVKESK. The CDR3 protein is CASSQDIVRGRGTEAFF. The CDR3 coding sequence is TGTGCCAGCAGCCAAGATATCGTCCGGGGGCGCGGTACTGAAGCTTTCTTT. Full variable domain (missing parts from reference TRBV14 and TRBJ1-1): EAGVTQFPSHSVIEKGQTVTLRCDPISGHDNLYWYRRVMGKEIKFLLHFVKESKQDESGMPNNRFLAERTGGTYSTLKVQPAELEDSGVYFCASSQDIVRGRGTEAFFGQGTRLTVV.

This clonotype was observed a handful of times. This chain uses TRBV7-2 with TRBJ2-7, with 8 nucleotides matching TRBD1. This CDR3 has 16 amino acids. The V and J ends lost 4 bases and 4 bases, in that order; junction bases with no gene match: 12. Germline V gene sequence: CDR1 SGHTA, CDR2 FQGNSA. The CDR3 bases are TGTGCCAGCAGCTACGCTCCAGGGGGCGTTTCGTACGAGCAGTACGTC. Translation gives CASSYAPGGVSYEQYV.

The chain carries TRBV20-1 and TRBJ1-5; TRBD1 is a possible D gene (5 bases). The CDR3 totals 16 residues. V shed 0 bases and J shed 7 bases, with 19 bases lying between them. Germline V gene sequence: CDR1 DFQATT, CDR2 SNEGSKA (reference sequence). CDR3 sequence (DNA): TGCAGTGCTAGAGATCCCGGCGATGTGGGGGTGCAGCCCCAGCATTTT. Its protein is CSARDPGDVGVQPQHF.

This clonotype was recorded many times. The J gene is TRBJ1-6, the V gene TRBV3-1, with TRBD1 matching 7 bases. The length of the CDR3 is 16 residues. The germline V gene encodes CDR1 LGHDT and CDR2 YNNKEL (reference sequence). V trimming: 4 bases; J trimming: 8 bases; junction bases outside the gene matches: 11. The CDR3 loop is CASSPTRDRADSPLHF. CDR3 bases: TGTGCCAGCAGCCCCACTCGAGACAGGGCCGATTCACCCCTCCACTTT.

This clonotype was recorded at least ten times. The chain couples TRBV5-4 to TRBJ2-7; D call uncertain. The CDR3 extends over 15 amino acids. Trimming cost V 4 bases and J 2 bases, with 16 bases left between them. Looked up from germline, CDR1 is SGHNT and CDR2 is YYREEE (reference sequence). The CDR3 here is CASSPTYEAPYEQYF. The CDR3 bases are TGTGCCAGCAGCCCGACATACGAAGCCCCCTACGAGCAGTACTTC.

About this clonotype itself: Sequence at one end of the junction differs from germline and may be a read error. V and J are TRBV3-1 and TRBJ2-4; D is perhaps TRBD1 (6 bases). Germline V gene sequence: CDR1 LGHDT, CDR2 YNNKEL (reference sequence). This CDR3 comprises 15 residues. The CDR3 is CTSRATGRGENIQYF. CDR3 DNA: TGTACCAGCAGGGCCACAGGGAGAGGGGAAAACATTCAGTACTTC.

In its sample, this clonotype was seen a few times. The genes are TRBV4-3 and TRBJ1-4, with unresolved D. Between the trimmed V and J ends, which lost 1 base and 8 bases, there was a span of 14 bases. The CDR3 consists of 15 residues. CDR1 is LGHNA and CDR2 is YSLEER in the germline V gene. Written as DNA, the CDR3 is TGCGCCAGCAGCCAAGTGGGGTTCGTCGAAGAAAAACTGTTTTTT. This encodes CASSQVGFVEEKLFF.

Remarks on this clonotype: Possible read error: a much larger clone is one base away. The chain recombines TRBV29-1 with TRBJ1-1; D is unresolved. This CDR3 is built from 10 residues. Germline-derived CDR1 and CDR2 are SQVTM and ANQGSEA. CDR3 loop: CSARNTEVFF. As DNA, the CDR3 is TGCAGCGCCCGCAACACTGAAGTTTTCTTT.

This clonotype was counted at least ten times. This chain connects TRBV14 to TRBJ2-5; TRBD1 matches 8 bases. This CDR3 spans 17 amino acids. Trimming removed 4 bases from V and 2 bases from J; junction bases left unmatched: 12. Germline V gene lookup returns CDR1 SGHDN and CDR2 FVKESK. CDR3: CASSRLTGTGLQETQYF. The CDR3 nucleotides are TGTGCCAGCAGCCGGTTGACTGGGACAGGCCTTCAAGAGACCCAGTACTTC.

This clonotype came up many times. The V call is TRBV29-1, the J call TRBJ2-2, with a possible D match to TRBD2 (5 bases). The CDR3 length is 12 residues. Trimming removed 7 bases from V and 4 bases from J, with 10 bases in between. Per germline, CDR1 SQVTM and CDR2 ANQGSEA. The DNA for the CDR3 is TGCAGCGGTGGAGAGGGCACCGGGGAGCTGTTTTTT. Its translation: CSGGEGTGELFF.

This clonotype was detected many times. The chain links TRBV27 to TRBJ2-5, with TRBD1 as a possible D gene (5 bases). V was shortened by 5 bases and J by 3 bases, with 10 bases between the two germline ends. CDR1 is MNHEY, CDR2 SMNVEV, per germline (reference sequence). The CDR3 sequence is 13 residues long. The CDR3 region has the DNA TGTGCCAGCAGTGCCAGGGAAAAAGAGACCCAGTACTTC. Amino acids: CASSAREKETQYF.